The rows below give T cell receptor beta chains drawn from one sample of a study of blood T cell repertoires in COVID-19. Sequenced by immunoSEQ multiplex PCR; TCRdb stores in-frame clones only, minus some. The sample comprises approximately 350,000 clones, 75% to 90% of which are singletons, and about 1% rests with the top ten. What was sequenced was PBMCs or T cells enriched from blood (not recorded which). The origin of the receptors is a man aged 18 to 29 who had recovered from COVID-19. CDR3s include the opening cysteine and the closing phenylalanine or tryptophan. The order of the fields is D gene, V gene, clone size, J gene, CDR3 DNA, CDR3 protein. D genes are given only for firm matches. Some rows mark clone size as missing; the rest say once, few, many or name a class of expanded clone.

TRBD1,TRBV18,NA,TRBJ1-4,TGTGCCAGCTCACCACAATCTGGACAGGCCTCTAATGAAAAACTGTTTTTT,CASSPQSGQASNEKLFF
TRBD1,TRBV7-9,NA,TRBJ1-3,TGTGCCAGCAAAACAGGGGCTGGAAACACCATATATTTT,CASKTGAGNTIYF
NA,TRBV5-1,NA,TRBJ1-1,TGCGCCAGCAGCTTCTCGAGGAGTCTGAACACTGAAGCTTTCTTT,CASSFSRSLNTEAFF
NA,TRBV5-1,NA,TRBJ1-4,TGCGCCAGCAGCTTGTCAGGGGCAAATTCCGCAACTAATGAAAAACTGTTTTTT,CASSLSGANSATNEKLFF
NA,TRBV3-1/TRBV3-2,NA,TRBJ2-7,TGTGCCAGCAGCCCGGGGACTTACCCGCCCTACGAGCAGTACTTC,CASSPGTYPPYEQYF
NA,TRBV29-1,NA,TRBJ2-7,TGCAGCGTTGAAGACGCCCCGGGCGAGCAGTACTTC,CSVEDAPGEQYF
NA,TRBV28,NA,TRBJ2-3,TGTGCCAGCACAACCAGCTGGGAAGTTTCAAATAAGGGGGTGGAGTATTTT,CASTTSWEVSNKGVEYF
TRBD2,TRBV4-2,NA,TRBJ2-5,TGTGCCAGCAGCCAAGGGTCGGGAGGGCCGGCGGAGACCCAGTACTTC,CASSQGSGGPAETQYF
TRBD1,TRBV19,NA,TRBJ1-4,TGTGCCAGTAGTAGGGGGACAGGGGCTAATGAAAAACTGTTTTTT,CASSRGTGANEKLFF
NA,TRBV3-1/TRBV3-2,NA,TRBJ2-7,TGTGCCAGCAGCCAAATCCCAGGTAGCTCCTACGAGCAGTACTTC,CASSQIPGSSYEQYF
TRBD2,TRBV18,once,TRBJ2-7,TGTGCCAGCTCTTCAAACGGGGGGGAATTAGGCGAGCAGTACTTC,CASSSNGGELGEQYF
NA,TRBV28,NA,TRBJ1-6,TGTGCCAGCGAGTTCCGGGGGGTCGACTCACCCCTCCACTTT,CASEFRGVDSPLHF
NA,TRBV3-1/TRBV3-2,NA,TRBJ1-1,TGTGCCAGCTCAACCTTTGGGGGCCCGAACACTGAAGCTTTCTTT,CASSTFGGPNTEAFF
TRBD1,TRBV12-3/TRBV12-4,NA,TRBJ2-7,TGTGCCAGCAGGCGGACAGGAACCTACGAGCAGTACTTC,CASRRTGTYEQYF
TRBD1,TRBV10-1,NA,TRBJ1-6,TGCGCCAGCTCACAGGGGATCAATAATTCACCCCTCCACTTT,CASSQGINNSPLHF
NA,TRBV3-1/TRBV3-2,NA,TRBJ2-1,TGTGCCAGCAGCCAGACCCAGGACTCCTACAATGAGCAGTTCTTC,CASSQTQDSYNEQFF
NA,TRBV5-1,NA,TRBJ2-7,TGCGCCAGCAGCTTTAATGGACAGAGCTACGAGCAGTACTTC,CASSFNGQSYEQYF
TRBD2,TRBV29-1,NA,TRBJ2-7,TGCAGCGTTGAGGGACTAGCGGGAGCAGATGAGCAGTACTTC,CSVEGLAGADEQYF
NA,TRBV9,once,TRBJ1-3,TGTGCCAGCAGCGTAGGACAGGCGGAAAACACCATATATTTT,CASSVGQAENTIYF
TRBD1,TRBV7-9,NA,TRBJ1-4,TGTGCCAGCAGTTTTGACAGGGGAGGCCCAACTAATGAAAAACTGTTTTTT,CASSFDRGGPTNEKLFF